The T cell receptor beta chain described here comes from a study of T cells after yellow fever vaccination. Broader study findings: A large majority of primary-vaccination clones showed up again after the booster (about 96% CD4, about 90% CD8).

Remarks on this clonotype: Its target is unknown.

One entry per CDR3 protein results from TCRdb running MiXCR on the 5' RACE reads. This sample has 300,000 to 350,000 distinct CDR3 sequences, with approximately 4% found just once. With 3 bases clipped from V and 4 bases from J, the junction kept 12 bases outside the gene matches. This CDR3 spans 17 amino acids. Germline loops: CDR1 SGHVS, CDR2 FQNEAQ. V is TRBV7-8 and J is TRBJ2-5, with 9 bases fitting TRBD1. Material: PBMCs, obtained 5 days after the yellow fever booster vaccination. This clonotype was obtained from a man in his late teens or twenties who received the YFV17D yellow fever vaccine. As DNA, the CDR3 is TGTGCCAGCAGCTTCCTCCCACAGGGGGCGCGGGGAGAGACCCAGTACTTC. Translation: CASSFLPQGARGETQYF.